The 30 T cell receptor beta chains listed next were all sequenced from one sample in a study of PD-1 blockade in classical Hodgkin lymphoma. The assay was immunoSEQ multiplex PCR, and TCRdb's table has in-frame clones only and misses some. The sample lists roughly 15,000 clones; approximately 58% were seen once. After autologous stem cell transplantation all patients relapsed, and prior brentuximab vedotin exposure differed between cohorts. Sequencing was performed on peripheral blood mononuclear cells (PBMCs), taken at baseline. These receptors originate from a human donor with classical Hodgkin lymphoma.

This clone was counted between two and nine times. V and J are TRBV5-1 and TRBJ2-7; 14 bases agree with TRBD2. The CDR3 is 16 residues long. Germline V gene lookup returns CDR1 SGHRS and CDR2 YFSETQ. The trim removed 4 bases at V and 7 bases at J, leaving 10 bases unmatched. The DNA of the CDR3 is TGCGCCAGCAGCCCTCTGACTAGCGGGAGGGCGGGGGAGCAGTACTTC. Translation: CASSPLTSGRAGEQYF.

This rearrangement joins TRBV2 to TRBJ2-1, with no clear D. The CDR3 has 13 residues. Per the germline V gene, CDR1 is SNHLY and CDR2 is FYNNEI. Trimming removed 3 bases at V and 6 bases at J, with 9 bases between. The DNA of the CDR3 is TGTGCCAGCAGTGAGGGCACCTCCAATGAGCAGTTCTTC. This sequence encodes CASSEGTSNEQFF. Based on the CDR3 plus reference TRBV2 and TRBJ2-1, the full variable domain is EPEVTQTPSHQVTQMGQEVILRCVPISNHLYFYWYRQILGQKVEFLVSFYNNEISEKSEIFDDQFSVERPDGSNFTLKIRSTKLEDSAMYFCASSEGTSNEQFFGPGTRLTVL.

This chain uses TRBV7-9 with TRBJ2-7; perhaps D is TRBD1 or TRBD2 (7 bases each). In germline, CDR1 is SEHNR, CDR2 FQNEAQ (reference sequence). V was shortened by 6 bases and J by 4 bases, with 22 bases between the two germline ends. The length of the CDR3 is 16 residues. CDR3 DNA sequence: TGTGCCAGCAGGGGAGGGGGCGACACCGCAGTTTACGAGCAGTACTTC. Residues: CASRGGGDTAVYEQYF. The full variable domain, completed using reference TRBV7-9 and TRBJ2-7, is DTGVSQNPRHKITKRGQNVTFRCDPISEHNRLYWYRQTLGQGPEFLTYFQNEAQLEKSRLLSDRFSAERPKGSFSTLEIQRTEQGDSAMYLCASRGGGDTAVYEQYFGPGTRLTVT.

The chain uses TRBV11-1 and TRBJ2-7, with TRBD1 matching 8 bases. The V and J ends lost 5 bases and 2 bases, in that order; junction bases with no gene match: 11. This CDR3 has 16 amino acids. Germline V gene data show CDR1 as SGHAT and CDR2 as FQDESV (reference sequence). The DNA for the CDR3 is TGTGCCAGCAGCGATCAAACCGGGACAGGAGCCTACGAGCAGTACTTC. The encoded protein is CASSDQTGTGAYEQYF.

The rearrangement joins TRBV29-1 to TRBJ2-3; 8 bases agree with TRBD2. Germline-derived CDR1 and CDR2 are SQVTM and ANQGSEA. V trimming: 4 bases; J trimming: 0 bases; junction bases outside the gene matches: 6. This CDR3 has 15 amino acids. This CDR3 reads CSVVIAGPSTDTQYF. The CDR3 nucleotides read TGCAGCGTTGTGATAGCGGGACCTAGCACAGATACGCAGTATTTT.

This clone was detected a few times. Other DNA sequences from this sample encode an identical CDR3 as well. The chain couples TRBV7-9 to TRBJ2-3; possible D gene TRBD2, 5 bases. CDR3 length: 13 amino acids. CDR1 is SEHNR, CDR2 FQNEAQ, per germline (reference sequence). The V gene lost 4 bases and the J gene lost 2 bases, with 7 bases spanning the gap. The CDR3 nucleotides read TGTGCCAGCAGCTCGGACTTCACAGATACGCAGTATTTT. Translation: CASSSDFTDTQYF.

J is TRBJ2-1 and V is TRBV7-2; D not resolved. Trimming took off 0 bases at V and 12 bases at J, with 12 bases between the two ends. The CDR3 has 13 amino acids. CDR1 and CDR2 from the germline V gene are SGHTA and FQGNSA. This chain's CDR3 is CASSLAPTPAQFF. DNA for the CDR3: TGTGCCAGCAGCTTAGCCCCTACCCCCGCGCAGTTCTTC.

This clone came up a few times. V usage is TRBV9 and J usage is TRBJ1-1; D uncertain. Germline assignment: CDR1 SGDLS and CDR2 YYNGEE. V gave up 3 bases and J gave up 0 bases, with 18 bases separating them. This CDR3 region has 17 residues. The DNA for the CDR3 is TGTGCCAGCAGCGCCCACGGCGTGGTTCAGATGAACACTGAAGCTTTCTTT. This translates into CASSAHGVVQMNTEAFF.

About this clone: The sample has other DNA sequences that encode this CDR3 too. The J gene is TRBJ2-7, the V gene TRBV5-1, with TRBD1 matching over 10 bases. Germline CDR1 SGHRS, CDR2 YFSETQ. The CDR3 length is 14 residues. V dropped 4 bases and J dropped 3; count of bases not matched to a gene: 4. The CDR3 DNA follows: TGCGCCAGCAGCCAGGGACAGGGGCACTACGAGCAGTACTTC. This codes for CASSQGQGHYEQYF.

On this clone: A single base is all that separates this from a far larger clone, so a read error is likely. V and J are TRBV4-2 and TRBJ1-2, with D possibly being TRBD1 (5 bases). Germline V lookup: CDR1 LGHNA, CDR2 YNFKEQ. Trimming shortened V by 0 bases and J by 2 bases, and 7 bases separated the two germline ends. The CDR3 spans 14 residues. The CDR3 nucleotides read TGTGCCAGCAGCCAAGACAGGGAGAACTATGGCTACACCTTC. Translated, it gives CASSQDRENYGYTF.

CDR3: CASTPPSYNEQFF. In DNA form, the CDR3 reads TGCGCCAGCACCCCCCCCTCCTACAATGAGCAGTTCTTC. The J gene is TRBJ2-1, the V gene TRBV5-1; D is unclear. Germline CDR1 SGHRS, CDR2 YFSETQ. V shed 6 bases and J shed 0 bases, with 7 bases lying between them. The CDR3 has 13 residues.

This clone has just a few counts. The genes are TRBV7-2 and TRBJ1-5; a possible D gene is TRBD1 (5 bases). V was cut by 5 bases and J by 3 bases, with 17 bases left in between. The germline CDR1 and CDR2 sequences are SGHTA and FQGNSA. The CDR3 runs to 16 residues. CDR3 sequence: CASSQLGQGSNQPQHF. CDR3 nucleotides: TGTGCCAGCAGCCAGTTAGGGCAGGGTTCCAATCAGCCCCAGCATTTT.

The rearrangement joins TRBV7-6 to TRBJ2-5; D is unclear. The better agreement between TRBJ2-7 and the DNA end casts doubt on the J call. The CDR3 is 13 residues long. Germline V lookup: CDR1 SGHVS, CDR2 FNYEAQ. The CDR3 here is CASSLGVSYEQYF. The CDR3 nucleotides read TGTGCCAGCAGCTTAGGGGTCTCCTACGAGCAGTACTTC.

On this clone itself: The same CDR3 also results from other DNA sequences found in this sample. The chain carries TRBV9 and TRBJ1-6; a weak D match, TRBD1 (5 bases). Germline V gives CDR1 SGDLS, CDR2 YYNGEE. Trimming removed 4 bases at V and 7 bases at J, with 27 bases between. The CDR3 runs to 19 residues. Here the CDR3 DNA reads TGTGCCAGCAGCACTCCCTCCCCCAAAACGGGGCAGGCGAATTCACCCCTCCACTTT. Translated, it gives CASSTPSPKTGQANSPLHF.

The chain employs TRBV19 and TRBJ2-7; D is possibly TRBD1 (6 bases). This CDR3 is built from 13 residues. Germline CDR1 LNHDA, CDR2 SQIVND (reference sequence). Trimming cost V 3 bases and J 5 bases, with 11 bases left between them. For the CDR3, the DNA is TGTGCCAGTAGTATGGGCAGGGGTAACGAGCAGTACTTC. The encoded protein is CASSMGRGNEQYF.

This clone has more than one count but fewer than ten. The chain is built from TRBV11-3 and TRBJ1-2, with D possibly TRBD1 on 5 matching bases. This CDR3 contains 14 residues. Trimming took off 0 bases at V and 4 bases at J, with 9 bases between the two ends. CDR1 and CDR2 (germline): SGHNT, YENEEA. The CDR3 DNA is TGTGCCAGCAGCTTAGAGGGTGGGGGCTATGGCTACACCTTC. As protein: CASSLEGGGYGYTF.

This chain links TRBV4-1 with TRBJ1-1; tentative D call: TRBD1 (6 bases). The germline V and J ends were trimmed by 3 bases and 0 bases, with 11 bases remaining between them. Germline V lookup: CDR1 MGHRA, CDR2 YSYEKL. The CDR3 contains 15 residues. The CDR3 nucleotides are TGCGCCAGCAGCCAGAACACAGGGATGAACACTGAAGCTTTCTTT. This encodes CASSQNTGMNTEAFF.

This sequence joins TRBV18 and TRBJ2-7, with a possible D match to TRBD1 (5 bases). CDR1 KGHSH and CDR2 LQKENI come from the germline V gene. The V end lost 1 base, the J end lost 5 bases, and 12 bases lay between the germline ends. The CDR3 runs 14 residues. The CDR3 loop is CASSPLRAVDEQYF. The CDR3 DNA follows: TGTGCCAGCTCACCACTCAGGGCGGTTGACGAGCAGTACTTC.

This chain connects TRBV5-8 to TRBJ1-1; tentatively, D is TRBD1 (5 bases). The CDR3 sequence is 15 residues long. Germline V gene lookup returns CDR1 SGHTS and CDR2 YDEGEE. Trimming cost V 4 bases and J 1 base, with 14 bases left between them. CDR3 bases: TGTGCCAGCAGCCTACCCGGGGACCCGAACACTGAAGCTTTCTTT. This translates into CASSLPGDPNTEAFF. Together with reference TRBV5-8 and TRBJ1-1, the CDR3 gives the full variable domain: EAGVTQSPTHLIKTRGQQATLRCSPISGHTSVYWYQQALGLGLQFLLWYDEGEERNRGNFPPRFSGRQFPNYSSELNVNALELEDSALYLCASSLPGDPNTEAFFGQGTRLTVV.

This chain connects TRBV20-1 to TRBJ2-1; D is perhaps TRBD2 (5 bases). V was pared by 5 bases and J by 7 bases, with 9 bases between. The CDR3 sequence is 11 residues long. Germline V gene sequence: CDR1 DFQATT, CDR2 SNEGSKA (reference sequence). CDR3 loop: CSAETRNEQFF. The CDR3 DNA is TGCAGTGCTGAAACTAGGAATGAGCAGTTCTTC.

There are a few counts of this clone. V gene TRBV11-3 combines with J gene TRBJ2-3; maybe TRBD2 (6 bases). The V gene lost 4 bases and the J gene lost 6 bases, with 11 bases spanning the gap. The germline V gene has CDR1 SGHNT and CDR2 YENEEA. The CDR3 totals 13 residues. The CDR3 DNA reads TGTGCCAGCAGCTCCGCCACTAGCGATACGCAGTATTTT. Translating gives CASSSATSDTQYF.

The gene calls are TRBV28 and TRBJ1-6, with 10 bases aligning to TRBD1. After removal of 3 bases from V and 10 bases from J, the junction contained 3 bases not matched to a gene. The CDR3 length is 14 residues. From germline, CDR1 is MDHEN and CDR2 SYDVKM. In nucleotides, the CDR3 is TGTGCCAGCAGTTTGGGACAGGGGTGGTCACCCCTCCACTTT. It codes for CASSLGQGWSPLHF.

The V and J genes are TRBV20-1 and TRBJ2-1, with D unresolved. Germline loops: CDR1 DFQATT, CDR2 SNEGSKA (reference sequence). This CDR3 spans 11 amino acids. V was clipped by 0 bases and J by 11 bases, with 8 bases between them. The CDR3, as DNA: TGCAGTGCTAGAGATCTGGGCAAGCAGTTCTTC. This codes for CSARDLGKQFF.

The chain has TRBV7-9 and TRBJ1-2, with D uncertain. The CDR3 totals 15 residues. The V end lost 4 bases, the J end lost 4 bases, and 16 bases lay between the germline ends. Germline-derived CDR1 and CDR2 are SEHNR and FQNEAQ (reference sequence). CDR3 residues: CASSSEWAPSYGYTF. CDR3 nucleotides: TGTGCCAGCAGCTCCGAGTGGGCTCCTAGCTATGGCTACACCTTC.

The rearrangement links TRBV15 to TRBJ2-7; 7 bases match TRBD1. Losses at the gene ends were 3 bases for V and 7 bases for J; bases not matched to a gene: 12. CDR1 is LNHNV and CDR2 is YYDKDF in the germline V gene (reference sequence). The CDR3 consists of 15 residues. The CDR3 spells CATSRDRSPLGEQYF. CDR3 DNA sequence: TGTGCCACCAGCAGGGACAGGTCCCCCCTGGGGGAGCAGTACTTC.

Turning to this clone: The same CDR3 is also encoded by other DNA sequences in this sample. The chain combines TRBV18 with TRBJ2-5; 9 bases line up with TRBD1. Germline V gives CDR1 KGHSH, CDR2 LQKENI. J was trimmed by 4 bases and V by 0 bases; bases with no gene match: 3. This CDR3 region has 15 residues. CDR3 in DNA: TGTGCCAGCTCACCACCGGGACAGGGTGGAGAGACCCAGTACTTC. This translates into CASSPPGQGGETQYF.

V is TRBV2 and J is TRBJ1-3, with D uncertain. Trimming took off 3 bases at V and 3 bases at J, with 15 bases between the two ends. Germline-derived CDR1 and CDR2 are SNHLY and FYNNEI. The CDR3 spans 16 residues. This CDR3 reads CASSDPTVGFGNTIYF. As DNA, the CDR3 is TGTGCCAGCAGTGACCCCACGGTAGGGTTTGGAAACACCATATATTTT. Full variable domain (outside the CDR3, taken from reference TRBV2 and TRBJ1-3): EPEVTQTPSHQVTQMGQEVILRCVPISNHLYFYWYRQILGQKVEFLVSFYNNEISEKSEIFDDQFSVERPDGSNFTLKIRSTKLEDSAMYFCASSDPTVGFGNTIYFGEGSWLTVV.

The chain links TRBV27 to TRBJ2-1, with 14 bases fitting TRBD2. The CDR3 has 15 residues. J was trimmed by 5 bases and V by 5 bases; bases with no gene match: 2. The germline V gene has CDR1 MNHEY and CDR2 SMNVEV (reference sequence). This CDR3 is CASSPTSGRDNEQFF. For the CDR3, the DNA is TGTGCCAGCAGTCCGACTAGCGGGAGGGACAATGAGCAGTTCTTC.

V and J are TRBV5-1 and TRBJ2-7; 10 bases are a match to TRBD1. Per germline, CDR1 SGHRS and CDR2 YFSETQ. The CDR3 consists of 14 residues. J gave up 7 bases and V 5 bases, and 9 bases lay outside the gene matches. The CDR3 sequence: CASRIDRGRGEQYF. The CDR3 coding sequence is TGCGCCAGCAGGATAGACAGGGGGCGAGGGGAGCAGTACTTC.

The chain carries TRBV25-1 and TRBJ1-1; D is undetermined. The CDR3 length is 13 residues. Trimming left V 5 bases short and J 1 base short, with 8 bases between. Germline V lookup: CDR1 MGHDK, CDR2 SYGVNS. DNA for the CDR3: TGTGCCAGCAGTTCGCCTACGAACACTGAAGCTTTCTTT. Amino acids: CASSSPTNTEAFF.